This section outlines one T cell receptor (beta chain) sequence together with its context. Assay: immunoSEQ multiplex PCR; the TCRdb copy retains only in-frame clones and omits some. The repertoire holds roughly 16,000 clones, with around 93% as singletons. Germline loops: CDR1 GTSNPN, CDR2 SVGIG (reference sequence). The CDR3 length is 12 residues. Trimming took 2 bases from V and 11 from J, leaving 10 bases between them. The time point is: recipient sample about 28 days before transplant, after cytoreduction. This record comes from a study of T cell clonotyping in hematopoietic cell transplantation.

This TCR derives from a man aged 18-30 years with biphenotypic leukemia. Some clones in this sample may be carry-over from other donors' samples. The sample in question was peripheral blood mononuclear cells, obtained before stem cell transplant. The chain joins TRBV30 to TRBJ1-6; D unclear. The CDR3 loop is CAWSYPGAPLHF. The CDR3 nucleotides are TGTGCCTGGAGTTATCCGGGTGCACCCCTCCACTTT.